This TCR beta chain appears in the sequencing data of a study of blood T cell repertoires in COVID-19. Study-wide background: Acute-phase and convalescent COVID-19 samples originated in the United States, Italy and Spain. PBMCs, B-cell-depleted T cells, or T cells were the source of the cDNA or gDNA that made up the material.

Seattle's enrolled individuals joined amid active infection and were then monitored longitudinally. Per the study methods: Estimation of nucleated cell counts was performed using reference gene primer amplification. The assay was immunoSEQ multiplex PCR, and TCRdb's table has in-frame clones only and misses some. V and J calls and clone size come straight from that table; D and trimming were deduced from the DNA. The top ten hold roughly 1.7% of the sample, which has a few hundred thousand clones, approximately 90% seen once. The clonotype originates from a woman aged 25 to 39 with COVID-19, enrolled during active disease. Source material: peripheral blood.

The CDR3 protein is CASSVEGGPRETQYF. The CDR3, as DNA: TGTGCCAGCAGTGTTGAGGGGGGGCCCCGGGAGACCCAGTACTTC. The chain is built from TRBV9 and TRBJ2-5, with D possibly TRBD2 on 7 matching bases. Germline CDR1 reads SGDLS; CDR2 reads YYNGEE. CDR3 length: 15 residues. Deletions cut 5 bases from V and 5 bases from J, with 19 bases between.